Listed here are 18 T cell receptor beta chains from one sample, sequenced in a study of technical replicates of blood from a handful of donors. Only in-frame clones appear in the TCRdb table, and some are missing; sequencing was by immunoSEQ multiplex PCR. The sample contains under 80,000 clones, around 97% of which appear only once. Sequenced input: T cells isolated from PBMCs. The receptors here all came from a human donor in good health.

The chain employs TRBV4-1 and TRBJ2-7, with TRBD1 matching over 7 bases. V was clipped by 2 bases and J by 6 bases; unmatched bases: 7. This CDR3 contains 14 residues. Germline V gene lookup returns CDR1 MGHRA and CDR2 YSYEKL. This CDR3 is CASSQRQGSREQYF. In DNA, the CDR3 is TGCGCCAGCAGCCAAAGACAGGGAAGTCGCGAGCAGTACTTC.

The rearrangement joins TRBV11-2 to TRBJ1-3; no clear D gene. The CDR3 sequence is 16 residues long. V was shortened by 3 bases and J by 0 bases, with 12 bases between the two germline ends. CDR1 SGHAT and CDR2 FQNNGV come from the germline V gene. CDR3 protein: CASSLGSTSSGNTIYF. The CDR3 nucleotides are TGTGCCAGCAGCTTGGGCAGTACGAGCTCTGGAAACACCATATATTTT.

J is TRBJ2-7 and V is TRBV6-1, with TRBD1 matching 7 bases. There are 16 residues in the CDR3. From germline, CDR1 is MNHNS and CDR2 SASEGT. With 3 bases clipped from V and 3 bases from J, the junction kept 11 bases outside the gene matches. CDR3 sequence reads: CASSDAPGTVYYEQYF. DNA for the CDR3: TGTGCCAGCAGTGACGCGCCGGGGACAGTTTACTACGAGCAGTACTTC.

The chain joins TRBV5-1 to TRBJ2-3, with 11 bases fitting TRBD2. Germline values: CDR1 SGHRS, CDR2 YFSETQ. Trimming at V came to 3 bases and at J to 1 base, leaving 4 bases not matched to a gene. This CDR3 has 16 residues. CDR3 bases: TGCGCCAGCAGCTCCTTAGCGGGAGGGGGCACAGATACGCAGTATTTT. It encodes CASSSLAGGGTDTQYF.

The chain links TRBV9 to TRBJ2-3, with TRBD2 identical over 8 bases. The V segment lost 4 bases and the J segment 2 bases; nucleotides outside the gene matches: 6. CDR1 SGDLS and CDR2 YYNGEE come from the germline V gene. The CDR3 runs to 15 residues. For the CDR3, the DNA is TGTGCCAGCAGCCCGAGCGGGGGACACACAGATACGCAGTATTTT. Protein: CASSPSGGHTDTQYF.

The V call is TRBV5-1, the J call TRBJ1-1; D is uncertain. Trimming stripped 0 bases from V and 0 bases from J, with 6 bases between. This CDR3 contains 14 residues. Germline V gene lookup returns CDR1 SGHRS and CDR2 YFSETQ. CDR3 nucleotide sequence: TGCGCCAGCAGCTTGGATAGAATGAACACTGAAGCTTTCTTT. As protein: CASSLDRMNTEAFF.

The chain employs TRBV9 and TRBJ2-1; 7 nucleotides line up with TRBD2. After removal of 4 bases from V and 6 bases from J, the junction contained 10 bases not matched to a gene. In germline, CDR1 is SGDLS, CDR2 YYNGEE. This CDR3 region has 15 residues. The CDR3 sequence is CASSPFFGEGNEQFF. In nucleotides, the CDR3 is TGTGCCAGCAGCCCTTTCTTCGGGGAGGGCAATGAGCAGTTCTTC.

This clone occurred once. The chain joins TRBV7-3 to TRBJ1-2; TRBD1 matches 7 bases. The CDR3 loop spans 17 amino acids. Germline V gene data show CDR1 as SGHTA and CDR2 as FQGTGA. V dropped 4 bases and J dropped 0; count of bases not matched to a gene: 11. CDR3 DNA sequence: TGTGCCAGCAGCTCCTCTGGAAACAGGGGTACTAACTATGGCTACACCTTC. The encoded protein is CASSSSGNRGTNYGYTF.

This clone has a single count. V is TRBV5-5 and J is TRBJ1-2; 8 bases fit TRBD1. From germline, CDR1 is SGHKS and CDR2 YYEKEE (reference sequence). The CDR3 spans 14 residues. The J segment lost 4 bases and the V segment lost 5 bases, leaving 7 bases of the junction unmatched. The CDR3 loop reads CASRQSTGGYGYTF. CDR3 nucleotides: TGTGCCAGCAGGCAAAGTACAGGGGGCTATGGCTACACCTTC.

This clone was seen once. The V call is TRBV7-9, the J call TRBJ1-5, with D possibly matching TRBD1 (5 bases). Germline values: CDR1 SEHNR, CDR2 FQNEAQ (reference sequence). Trimming stripped 1 base from V and 5 bases from J, with 12 bases between. The CDR3 sequence is 15 residues long. The CDR3 region is CASSLEPGMDQPQHF. The CDR3 region has the DNA TGTGCCAGCAGCTTAGAGCCAGGGATGGATCAGCCCCAGCATTTT.

This sequence joins TRBV10-3 and TRBJ2-1; D not certain. V lost 1 base and J 5 bases, leaving 12 bases between the germline ends. Per germline, CDR1 ENHRY and CDR2 SYGVKD. The CDR3 covers 15 residues. The CDR3 DNA sequence: TGTGCCATCAGTGAGTGGTCCGGGTTCCACAATGAGCAGTTCTTC. This translates into CAISEWSGFHNEQFF.

CDR3 DNA: TGTGCCAGCAGCCCCAGATCCGGGACAGGGTTGGATGGCTACACCTTC. As protein: CASSPRSGTGLDGYTF. The chain combines TRBV14 with TRBJ1-2; 9 positions match TRBD1. The germline gives CDR1 SGHDN, CDR2 FVKESK. The CDR3 is made up of 16 amino acids. J lost 6 bases, V lost 4 bases, and 12 bases had no gene match. The entire variable domain, with the rest obtained from reference TRBV14 and TRBJ1-2, is as follows: EAGVTQFPSHSVIEKGQTVTLRCDPISGHDNLYWYRRVMGKEIKFLLHFVKESKQDESGMPNNRFLAERTGGTYSTLKVQPAELEDSGVYFCASSPRSGTGLDGYTFGSGTRLTVV.

The CDR3 bases are TGCGCCAGCAGCGCCCACCGGGGGGGAAACTACGAGCAGTACTTC. This translates into CASSAHRGGNYEQYF. The V call is TRBV4-1, the J call TRBJ2-7; the match to TRBD2 covers 8 bases. The germline gives CDR1 MGHRA, CDR2 YSYEKL. The CDR3 covers 15 residues. V shed 5 bases, J shed 3 bases, and the junction held 9 bases outside the gene matches.

The chain has TRBV5-1 and TRBJ2-4; D might be TRBD1 (6 bases). Germline assignment: CDR1 SGHRS and CDR2 YFSETQ. The CDR3 covers 15 residues. V was clipped by 4 bases and J by 2 bases, with 13 bases between them. The CDR3 region has the DNA TGCGCCAGCAGCCCAGAAGGGGGACCCAAAAACATTCAGTACTTC. Encoded protein: CASSPEGGPKNIQYF. Full variable domain (outside the CDR3, taken from reference TRBV5-1 and TRBJ2-4): KAGVTQTPRYLIKTRGQQVTLSCSPISGHRSVSWYQQTPGQGLQFLFEYFSETQRNKGNFPGRFSGRQFSNSRSEMNVSTLELGDSALYLCASSPEGGPKNIQYFGAGTRLSVL.

This clone was detected once. The chain is built from TRBV7-9 and TRBJ2-7; perhaps TRBD2 as D (5 bases). The V and J ends lost 1 base and 0 bases respectively, with 10 bases between them. CDR1 SEHNR and CDR2 FQNEAQ come from the germline V gene (reference sequence). The CDR3 spans 15 residues. CDR3 protein: CASSLVVGSSYEQYF. CDR3 sequence (DNA): TGTGCCAGCAGCTTAGTTGTAGGGAGCTCCTACGAGCAGTACTTC.

This chain uses TRBV6-5 with TRBJ2-7; tentatively, D is TRBD1 (5 bases). Trimming took 2 bases from V and 2 from J, leaving 16 bases between them. Per the germline V gene, CDR1 is MNHEY and CDR2 is SVGAGI. The CDR3 is 16 amino acids. CDR3 bases: TGTGCCAGCAGTTACGCGTCCTCCAGGGCAGCCTACGAGCAGTACTTC. It specifies CASSYASSRAAYEQYF.

The chain recombines TRBV4-1 with TRBJ1-1; D remains ambiguous. V was shortened by 0 bases and J by 6 bases, with 8 bases between the two germline ends. CDR1 and CDR2 from the germline V gene are MGHRA and YSYEKL. CDR3 length equals 13 residues. The DNA for the CDR3 is TGCGCCAGCAGCCAAGAAGGAGGGTCTGAAGCTTTCTTT. Protein: CASSQEGGSEAFF.

The rearrangement joins TRBV19 to TRBJ2-7, with a weak D call TRBD2 (6 bases). Between the trimmed V and J ends, which lost 6 bases and 4 bases, there was a span of 22 bases. In germline, CDR1 is LNHDA, CDR2 SQIVND (reference sequence). This CDR3 is built from 16 residues. CDR3 residues: CASSPPGAGRAYEQYF. CDR3 in DNA: TGTGCCAGTAGCCCCCCCGGGGCGGGACGGGCATACGAGCAGTACTTC.